These 24 T cell receptor beta chains originate from one sample sequenced in a study of T cells in Graves' hyperthyroidism and ophthalmopathy. TCR beta CDR3 region amplification was performed from RNA transcripts. The TCR CDR3 was amplified in a first-round RT-PCR using the HTBI primer set. TCRdb re-called the multiplex PCR reads with MiXCR, one entry per CDR3 protein. The sample has roughly 750,000 distinct CDR3 sequences, less than 20% seen once. Sequenced input: blood. The receptors come from a man aged 18 to 30 with Graves' hyperthyroidism.

In this sample, this clonotype turned up many times. The chain is built from TRBV11-2 and TRBJ2-1, with TRBD2 matching over 11 bases. J gave up 0 bases and V 0 bases, and 7 bases lay outside the gene matches. The germline CDR1 and CDR2 sequences are SGHAT and FQNNGV. CDR3 length: 19 amino acids. The CDR3 reads CASSLDRRTSGSSYNEQFF. For the CDR3, the DNA is TGTGCCAGCAGCTTAGATCGGCGAACTAGCGGGAGCTCCTACAATGAGCAGTTCTTC.

This clonotype was seen ten or more times. The rearrangement joins TRBV28 to TRBJ1-2; a weak D match, TRBD1 (5 bases). The CDR3 covers 14 residues. The germline V gene has CDR1 MDHEN and CDR2 SYDVKM. With 5 bases removed from V and 1 base from J, the gap between germline ends came to 11 bases. The CDR3 loop is CASSPGPLNYGYTF. CDR3 bases: TGTGCCAGCAGTCCGGGACCGCTTAACTATGGCTACACCTTC.

Ten or more counts support this clonotype. The rearrangement links TRBV30 to TRBJ1-4; D is perhaps TRBD1 (5 bases). Trimming took 0 bases from V and 3 from J, leaving 11 bases between them. Per the germline V gene, CDR1 is GTSNPN and CDR2 is SVGIG (reference sequence). This CDR3 has 15 residues. CDR3 sequence reads: CAWSVAGAANEKLFF. CDR3 nucleotides: TGTGCCTGGAGTGTGGCCGGGGCAGCTAATGAAAAACTGTTTTTT. The whole variable domain, remainder taken from reference TRBV30 and TRBJ1-4, is SQTIHQWPATLVQPVGSPLSLECTVEGTSNPNLYWYRQAAGRGLQLLFYSVGIGQISSEVPQNLSASRPQDRQFILSSKKLLLSDSGFYLCAWSVAGAANEKLFFGSGTQLSVL.

This clonotype was picked up a small number of times. The V call is TRBV7-3, the J call TRBJ2-7; D is unclear. Germline CDR1 is SGHTA and CDR2 is FQGTGA. This CDR3 comprises 13 residues. V dropped 1 base and J dropped 7 bases, with 11 bases sitting between them. The CDR3 DNA reads TGTGCCAGCAGCTTAAGTCGTGGGCGGGAGCAGTACTTC. It translates to CASSLSRGREQYF. Supplemented by reference TRBV7-3 and TRBJ2-7, the full variable domain reads GAGVSQTPSNKVTEKGKYVELRCDPISGHTALYWYRQSLGQGPEFLIYFQGTGAADDSGLPNDRFFAVRPEGSVSTLKIQRTERGDSAVYLCASSLSRGREQYFGPGTRLTVT.

The V call is TRBV5-1, the J call TRBJ2-2, with 14 bases lining up with TRBD2. Germline CDR1 is SGHRS and CDR2 is YFSETQ. V lost 0 bases and J lost 6; bases outside the gene matches: 1. The CDR3 sequence is 16 residues long. The CDR3 region is CASSLGTSGRSGELFF. In nucleotides, the CDR3 is TGCGCCAGCAGCTTGGGGACTAGCGGGAGGTCCGGGGAGCTGTTTTTT. The variable domain in full, completed from reference TRBV5-1 and TRBJ2-2, reads KAGVTQTPRYLIKTRGQQVTLSCSPISGHRSVSWYQQTPGQGLQFLFEYFSETQRNKGNFPGRFSGRQFSNSRSEMNVSTLELGDSALYLCASSLGTSGRSGELFFGEGSRLTVL.

This clonotype showed up just a few times. The rearrangement links TRBV9 to TRBJ2-2, with unresolved D. This CDR3 has 15 residues. Trimming shortened V by 0 bases and J by 4 bases, and 10 bases separated the two germline ends. The germline V gene encodes CDR1 SGDLS and CDR2 YYNGEE. CDR3 residues: CASSVGDPGTGELFF. The DNA of the CDR3 is TGTGCCAGCAGCGTAGGTGACCCCGGCACCGGGGAGCTGTTTTTT.

V gene TRBV5-1 combines with J gene TRBJ1-6; the D gene is possibly TRBD1 (6 bases). V dropped 0 bases and J dropped 6 bases, with 13 bases sitting between them. The CDR3 length is 16 residues. Germline CDR1 and CDR2: SGHRS and YFSETQ. CDR3 sequence (DNA): TGCGCCAGCAGCTTGGGAGGGACAACTTTTAATTCACCCCTCCACTTT. Translated, it gives CASSLGGTTFNSPLHF.

Many counts were recorded for this clonotype. The V gene is TRBV9, the J gene TRBJ2-3; no firm D call. V gave up 4 bases and J gave up 6 bases, with 9 bases separating them. CDR1 and CDR2 (germline): SGDLS, YYNGEE. This CDR3 comprises 12 residues. In DNA, the CDR3 is TGTGCCAGCAGCCGCTCGCGGGATACGCAGTATTTT. Translated: CASSRSRDTQYF.

This clonotype was counted at least ten times. The gene calls are TRBV5-1 and TRBJ2-7; 10 bases map to TRBD2. Trimming removed 0 bases from V and 4 bases from J; junction bases left unmatched: 4. The CDR3 runs 15 residues. Looked up from germline, CDR1 is SGHRS and CDR2 is YFSETQ. The CDR3 DNA reads as TGCGCCAGCAGCTTGGCCCGGACTAGCGGATACGAGCAGTACTTC. As protein: CASSLARTSGYEQYF.

The chain recombines TRBV9 with TRBJ1-1; D perhaps matches TRBD1 (5 bases). Germline CDR1 is SGDLS and CDR2 is YYNGEE. V was clipped by 4 bases and J by 3 bases, with 13 bases between them. The CDR3 extends over 14 amino acids. DNA of the CDR3: TGTGCCAGCAGCACGACAGCGGCGGACACTGAAGCTTTCTTT. It encodes CASSTTAADTEAFF.

This clonotype came up many times. The chain joins TRBV3-1 to TRBJ1-1; D is unresolved. The CDR3 spans 12 residues. Germline values: CDR1 LGHDT, CDR2 YNNKEL (reference sequence). Between the trimmed V and J ends, which lost 2 bases and 7 bases, there was a span of 8 bases. CDR3 nucleotides: TGTGCCAGCAGCCAACTTAGGAGTGAAGCTTTCTTT. Its protein product is CASSQLRSEAFF.

This clonotype was picked up many times. The chain links TRBV11-3 to TRBJ2-4, with D perhaps matching TRBD1 (5 bases). The CDR3 loop spans 16 amino acids. The V end was cut by 5 bases, the J end by 0 bases, with 14 bases between. Germline V gene data show CDR1 as SGHNT and CDR2 as YENEEA. CDR3 region: CASSAVREAAKNIQYF. DNA for the CDR3: TGTGCCAGCAGCGCCGTCAGGGAAGCAGCCAAAAACATTCAGTACTTC.

The gene calls are TRBV7-2 and TRBJ2-1; D may be TRBD1 (5 bases). The germline V gene encodes CDR1 SGHTA and CDR2 FQGNSA. V lost 5 bases, J lost 0 bases, and 14 bases lay in between. There are 16 residues in the CDR3. The CDR3 DNA is TGTGCCAGCAGCGGCCACGACAGCAGCTCCTACAATGAGCAGTTCTTC. Translating gives CASSGHDSSSYNEQFF.

Many counts were recorded for this clonotype. The V gene is TRBV28, the J gene TRBJ2-7; 11 bases line up with TRBD1. Germline V gene sequence: CDR1 MDHEN, CDR2 SYDVKM. The CDR3 is made up of 16 amino acids. The ends lost 3 bases at V and 5 bases at J; junction bases unmatched: 9. The chain's CDR3 is CASSFFPDRGPHEQYF. The CDR3 region has the DNA TGTGCCAGCAGTTTTTTTCCGGACAGGGGGCCCCACGAGCAGTACTTC.

This clonotype came up many times. The genes are TRBV11-1 and TRBJ2-7, with D perhaps matching TRBD1 or TRBD2 (5 bases each). The germline V and J ends were trimmed by 5 bases and 3 bases, with 14 bases remaining between them. The CDR3 runs 14 residues. Germline CDR1 is SGHAT and CDR2 is FQDESV (reference sequence). CDR3 sequence: CASSPRRGGYEQYF. The CDR3 bases are TGTGCCAGCAGCCCTCGACGGGGCGGCTACGAGCAGTACTTC.

This clonotype was seen a few times. The chain carries TRBV9 and TRBJ1-2; D might be TRBD1 (5 bases). The CDR3 extends over 14 amino acids. The germline gives CDR1 SGDLS, CDR2 YYNGEE. The V and J ends lost 0 bases and 8 bases respectively, with 14 bases between them. The CDR3, as DNA: TGTGCCAGCAGCGTAGCGTCAGGGATTGCGGGCTACACCTTC. The encoded protein is CASSVASGIAGYTF.

There are a few counts of this clonotype. The J gene is TRBJ2-7, the V gene TRBV4-2; D gene unclear. Per germline, CDR1 LGHNA and CDR2 YNFKEQ. The ends were cut back, 0 bases at V and 2 bases at J, with 11 bases in the middle. The CDR3 is made up of 15 amino acids. CDR3 residues: CASSQDLSPTYEQYF. The CDR3 DNA reads as TGTGCCAGCAGCCAAGATCTTAGCCCTACCTACGAGCAGTACTTC.

Comment on this clonotype: A junction end diverges from the germline sequence, so it may reflect a read error. This chain connects TRBV19 to TRBJ2-5; 12 nucleotides match TRBD2. This CDR3 region has 15 residues. Germline V gene sequence: CDR1 LNHDA, CDR2 SQIVND (reference sequence). The CDR3 reads CVSSISLAGGETQYF. In DNA form, the CDR3 reads TGTGTCAGTAGTATAAGTCTAGCGGGAGGGGAGACCCAGTACTTC.

This clonotype showed up many times. This chain connects TRBV28 to TRBJ1-1, with 11 bases fitting TRBD1. There are 17 residues in the CDR3. Germline V gene sequence: CDR1 MDHEN, CDR2 SYDVKM. V shed 6 bases, J shed 5 bases, and the junction held 14 bases outside the gene matches. CDR3: CASSRGTGGLAWTEAFF. CDR3 DNA: TGTGCCAGCAGCCGAGGGACAGGGGGGTTAGCTTGGACTGAAGCTTTCTTT.

Remarks on this clonotype: This may be a read error: a much more frequent sequence differs by one nucleotide. This sequence joins TRBV12-3 or TRBV12-4 and TRBJ2-4; no clear D gene. V lost 6 bases and J lost 2, with 5 bases in between. The CDR3 sequence is 12 residues long. As DNA, the CDR3 is TGTGCCAGCAGCCTGACCAAAAACATTCAGTACTTC. Encoded protein: CASSLTKNIQYF.

The chain employs TRBV6-1 and TRBJ1-4; D is uncertain. V was cut by 5 bases and J by 2 bases, with 9 bases left in between. Germline values: CDR1 MNHNS, CDR2 SASEGT. CDR3 length equals 14 residues. This CDR3 reads CASSPFGTNEKLFF. The DNA of the CDR3 is TGTGCCAGCAGTCCCTTTGGCACTAATGAAAAACTGTTTTTT.

This clonotype was counted many times. The J gene is TRBJ2-2, the V gene TRBV3-1, with D possibly matching TRBD1 (6 bases). The CDR3 has 15 residues. The ends were cut back, 5 bases at V and 2 bases at J, with 12 bases in the middle. Germline V lookup: CDR1 LGHDT, CDR2 YNNKEL (reference sequence). The chain's CDR3 is CASSSRQVNTGELFF. CDR3 sequence (DNA): TGTGCCAGCAGCTCCCGACAGGTCAACACCGGGGAGCTGTTTTTT.

At least ten counts were recorded for this clonotype. The V gene is TRBV3-1, the J gene TRBJ1-1; D not certain. The CDR3 contains 13 residues. Trimming shortened V by 5 bases and J by 5 bases, and 12 bases separated the two germline ends. Germline CDR1 reads LGHDT; CDR2 reads YNNKEL (reference sequence). CDR3 coding DNA: TGTGCCAGCAGCTATCCCCGCGGGACTGAAGCTTTCTTT. This encodes CASSYPRGTEAFF.

This clonotype has just a few counts. The J gene is TRBJ2-5, the V gene TRBV24-1; D is unresolved. The V end lost 3 bases, the J end lost 5 bases, and 12 bases lay between the germline ends. The CDR3 totals 14 residues. Germline V gene lookup returns CDR1 KGHDR and CDR2 SFDVKD. In DNA form, the CDR3 reads TGTGCCACCAGTGATCATGGTAAAGGTGAGACCCAGTACTTC. It specifies CATSDHGKGETQYF.